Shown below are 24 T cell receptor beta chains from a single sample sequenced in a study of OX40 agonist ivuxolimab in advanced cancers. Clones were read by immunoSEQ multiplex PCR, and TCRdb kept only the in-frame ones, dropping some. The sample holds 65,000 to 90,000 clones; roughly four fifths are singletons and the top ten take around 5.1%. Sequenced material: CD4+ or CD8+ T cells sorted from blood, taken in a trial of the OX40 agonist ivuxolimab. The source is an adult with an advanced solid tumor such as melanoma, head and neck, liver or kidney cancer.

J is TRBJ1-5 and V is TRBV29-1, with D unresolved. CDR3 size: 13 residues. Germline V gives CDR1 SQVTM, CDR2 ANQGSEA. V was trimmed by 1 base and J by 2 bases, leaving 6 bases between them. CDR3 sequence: CSVEVAGNQPQHF. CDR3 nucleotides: TGCAGCGTTGAAGTGGCGGGCAATCAGCCCCAGCATTTT.

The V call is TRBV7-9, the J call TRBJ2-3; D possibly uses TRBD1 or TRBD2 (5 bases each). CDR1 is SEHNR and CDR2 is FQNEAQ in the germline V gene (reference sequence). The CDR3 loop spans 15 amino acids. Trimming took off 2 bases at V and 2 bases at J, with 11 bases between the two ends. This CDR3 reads CASSLNGADTDTQYF. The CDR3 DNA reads TGTGCCAGCAGCTTAAACGGGGCCGACACAGATACGCAGTATTTT.

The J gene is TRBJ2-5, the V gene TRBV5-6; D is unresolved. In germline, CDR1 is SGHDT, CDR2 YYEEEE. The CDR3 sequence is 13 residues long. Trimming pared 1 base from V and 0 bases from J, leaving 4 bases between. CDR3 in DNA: TGTGCCAGCAGCTTGCCGGACCAAGAGACCCAGTACTTC. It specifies CASSLPDQETQYF.

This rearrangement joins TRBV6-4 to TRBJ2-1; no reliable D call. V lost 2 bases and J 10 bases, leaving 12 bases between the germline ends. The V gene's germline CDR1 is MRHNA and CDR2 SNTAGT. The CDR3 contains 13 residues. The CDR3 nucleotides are TGTGCCAGCAGTGACAGGCTAGGATACGAGCAGTTCTTC. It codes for CASSDRLGYEQFF.

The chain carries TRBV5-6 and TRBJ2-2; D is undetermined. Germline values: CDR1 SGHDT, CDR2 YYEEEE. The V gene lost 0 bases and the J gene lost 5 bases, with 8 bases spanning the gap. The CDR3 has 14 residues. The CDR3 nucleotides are TGTGCCAGCAGCTTGGCAGTAGTAACCGGGGAGCTGTTTTTT. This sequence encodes CASSLAVVTGELFF.

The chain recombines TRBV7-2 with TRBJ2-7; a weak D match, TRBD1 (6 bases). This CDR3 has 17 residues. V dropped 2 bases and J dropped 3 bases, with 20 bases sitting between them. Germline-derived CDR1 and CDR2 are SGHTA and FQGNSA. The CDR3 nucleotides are TGTGCCAGCAGCTTAACGTTCGGGACAAGCACCCTCTACGAGCAGTACTTC. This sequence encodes CASSLTFGTSTLYEQYF.

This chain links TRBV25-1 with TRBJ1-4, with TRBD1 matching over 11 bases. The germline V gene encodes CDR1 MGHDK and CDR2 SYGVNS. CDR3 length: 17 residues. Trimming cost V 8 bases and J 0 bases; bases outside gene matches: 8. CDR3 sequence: CASAGQGATATNEKLFF. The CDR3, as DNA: TGTGCCAGCGCTGGACAGGGGGCGACCGCAACTAATGAAAAACTGTTTTTT.

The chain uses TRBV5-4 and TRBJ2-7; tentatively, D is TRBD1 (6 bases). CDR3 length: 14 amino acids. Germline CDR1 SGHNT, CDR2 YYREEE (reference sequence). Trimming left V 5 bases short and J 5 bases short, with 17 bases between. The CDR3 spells CASSMDRDNHEQYF. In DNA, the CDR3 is TGTGCCAGCAGTATGGACAGAGACAACCACGAGCAGTACTTC.

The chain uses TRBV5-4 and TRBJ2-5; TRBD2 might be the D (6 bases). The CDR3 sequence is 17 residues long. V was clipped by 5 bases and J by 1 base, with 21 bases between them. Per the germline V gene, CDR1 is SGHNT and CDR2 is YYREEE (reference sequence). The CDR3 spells CASRRGHAGSGQETQYF. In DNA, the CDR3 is TGTGCCAGCAGACGCGGACACGCCGGGAGTGGCCAAGAGACCCAGTACTTC. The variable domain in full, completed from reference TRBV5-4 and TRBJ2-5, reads ETGVTQSPTHLIKTRGQQVTLRCSSQSGHNTVSWYQQALGQGPQFIFQYYREEENGRGNFPPRFSGLQFPNYSSELNVNALELDDSALYLCASRRGHAGSGQETQYFGPGTRLLVL.

The CDR3 reads CASTGGLAEQETQYF. The DNA of the CDR3 is TGTGCCAGCACCGGGGGACTAGCGGAACAAGAGACCCAGTACTTC. The J gene is TRBJ2-5, the V gene TRBV6-1; 11 nucleotides align to TRBD2. V was clipped by 7 bases and J by 2 bases; unmatched bases: 6. In germline, CDR1 is MNHNS, CDR2 SASEGT. This CDR3 contains 15 residues.

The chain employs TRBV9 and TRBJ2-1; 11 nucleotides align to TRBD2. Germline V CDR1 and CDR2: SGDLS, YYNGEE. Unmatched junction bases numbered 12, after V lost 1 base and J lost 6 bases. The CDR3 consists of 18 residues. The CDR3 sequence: CASSVLAGGGSGSNEQFF. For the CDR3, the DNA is TGTGCCAGCAGCGTACTAGCGGGAGGAGGGTCGGGGAGCAATGAGCAGTTCTTC.

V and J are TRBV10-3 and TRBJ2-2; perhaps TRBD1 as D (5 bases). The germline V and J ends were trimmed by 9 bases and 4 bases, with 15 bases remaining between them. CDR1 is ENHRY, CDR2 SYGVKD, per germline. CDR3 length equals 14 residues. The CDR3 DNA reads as TGTGCCATTCAGACAGAAGCTAGCACCGGGGAGCTGTTTTTT. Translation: CAIQTEASTGELFF.

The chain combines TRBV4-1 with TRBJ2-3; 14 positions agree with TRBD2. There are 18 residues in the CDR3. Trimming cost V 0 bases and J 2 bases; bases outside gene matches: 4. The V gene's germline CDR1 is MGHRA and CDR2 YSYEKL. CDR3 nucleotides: TGCGCCAGCAGCCAAGATCCGGGACTAGCGGGAGACACAGATACGCAGTATTTT. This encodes CASSQDPGLAGDTDTQYF.

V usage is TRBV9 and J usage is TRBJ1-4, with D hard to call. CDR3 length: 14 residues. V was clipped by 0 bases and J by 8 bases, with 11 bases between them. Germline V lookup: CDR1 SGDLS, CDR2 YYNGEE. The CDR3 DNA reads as TGTGCCAGCAGCGTAGGGACCAACGGGGAAAAACTGTTTTTT. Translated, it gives CASSVGTNGEKLFF.

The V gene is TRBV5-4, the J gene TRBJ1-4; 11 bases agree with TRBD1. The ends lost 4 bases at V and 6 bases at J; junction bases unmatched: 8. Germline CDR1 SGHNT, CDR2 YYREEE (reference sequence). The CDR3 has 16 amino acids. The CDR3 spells CASSPNPGQGDEKLFF. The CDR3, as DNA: TGTGCCAGCAGCCCTAATCCGGGACAGGGGGATGAAAAACTGTTTTTT.

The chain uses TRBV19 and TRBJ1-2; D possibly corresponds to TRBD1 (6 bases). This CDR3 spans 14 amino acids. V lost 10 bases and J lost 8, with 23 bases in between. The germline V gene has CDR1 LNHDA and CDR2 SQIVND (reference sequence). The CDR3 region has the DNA TGTGCCACCGACCGCGGCGGGGCCCAGGGGGGCTACACCTTC. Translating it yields CATDRGGAQGGYTF.

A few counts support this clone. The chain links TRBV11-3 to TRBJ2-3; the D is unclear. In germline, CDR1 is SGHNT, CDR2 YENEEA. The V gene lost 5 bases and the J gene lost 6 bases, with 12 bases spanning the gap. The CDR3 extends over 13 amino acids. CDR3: CASSPSGRDTQYF. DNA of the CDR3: TGTGCCAGCAGCCCGTCGGGTAGGGATACGCAGTATTTT.

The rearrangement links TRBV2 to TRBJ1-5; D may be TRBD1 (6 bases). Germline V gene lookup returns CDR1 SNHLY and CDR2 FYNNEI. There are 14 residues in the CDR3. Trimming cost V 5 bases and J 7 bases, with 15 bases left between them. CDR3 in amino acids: CASSFDRTGQPQHF. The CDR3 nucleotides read TGTGCCAGCAGTTTCGACAGGACGGGACAGCCCCAGCATTTT.

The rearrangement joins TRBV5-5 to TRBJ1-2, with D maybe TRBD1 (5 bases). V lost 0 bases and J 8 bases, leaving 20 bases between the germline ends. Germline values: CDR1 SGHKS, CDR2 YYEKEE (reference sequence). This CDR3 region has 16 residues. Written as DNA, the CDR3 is TGTGCCAGCAGCTTGGATGGGGGGAGCCCCACCTCCGGCTACACCTTC. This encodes CASSLDGGSPTSGYTF.

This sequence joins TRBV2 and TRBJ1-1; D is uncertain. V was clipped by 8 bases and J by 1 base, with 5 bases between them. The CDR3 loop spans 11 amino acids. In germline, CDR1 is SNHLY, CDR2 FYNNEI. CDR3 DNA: TGTGCCAGCTCAGAGAACACTGAAGCTTTCTTT. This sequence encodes CASSENTEAFF. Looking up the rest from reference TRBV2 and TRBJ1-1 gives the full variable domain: EPEVTQTPSHQVTQMGQEVILRCVPISNHLYFYWYRQILGQKVEFLVSFYNNEISEKSEIFDDQFSVERPDGSNFTLKIRSTKLEDSAMYFCASSENTEAFFGQGTRLTVV.

The CDR3 sequence: CASSLSRIGYTF. In DNA form, the CDR3 reads TGTGCCAGCAGTTTGAGCAGGATCGGCTACACCTTC. The J gene is TRBJ1-2, the V gene TRBV28; the D is unclear. The CDR3 sequence is 12 residues long. Germline lookup yields CDR1 MDHEN and CDR2 SYDVKM. V lost 3 bases to trimming and J lost 8 bases, with 10 bases between them.

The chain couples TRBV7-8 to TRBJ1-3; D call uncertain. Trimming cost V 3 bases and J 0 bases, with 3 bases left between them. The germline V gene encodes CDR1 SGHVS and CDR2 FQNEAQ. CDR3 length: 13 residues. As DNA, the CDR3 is TGTGCCAGCAGCTTGGGCTCTGGAAACACCATATATTTT. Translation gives CASSLGSGNTIYF.

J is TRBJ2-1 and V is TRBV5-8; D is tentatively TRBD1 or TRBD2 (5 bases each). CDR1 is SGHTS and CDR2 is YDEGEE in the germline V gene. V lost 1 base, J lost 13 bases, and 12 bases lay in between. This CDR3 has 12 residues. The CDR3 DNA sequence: TGTGCCAGCAGCTTGCCGGGACCCCTTCAGTTCTTC. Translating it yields CASSLPGPLQFF.

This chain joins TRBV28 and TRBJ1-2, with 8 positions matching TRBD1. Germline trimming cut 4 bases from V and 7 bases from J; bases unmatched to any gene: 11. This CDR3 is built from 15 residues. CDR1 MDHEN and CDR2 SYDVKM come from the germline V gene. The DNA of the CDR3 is TGTGCCAGCAGTTCTGGACAGGGAGGGTTGTCTGGCTACACCTTC. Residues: CASSSGQGGLSGYTF.